This T cell receptor (beta chain) originates from a study of T cell responses to AZD1222 COVID-19 vaccine. At the level of the study: Second doses at about 4 or about 12 weeks were pooled.

Study-wide results and caveats: Increased Spike-specific TCR breadth and depth were observed after two AZD1222 doses. Without day 14 samples, only post-peak T cell repertoires were studied.

Clones were read by immunoSEQ multiplex PCR, and TCRdb kept only the in-frame ones, dropping some. The sample yields 100,000 to 150,000 clones, roughly 90% seen once. In the case of this clone: Its matching antigen is unknown.

This CDR3 comprises 16 residues. The V end lost 4 bases, the J end lost 4 bases, and 19 bases lay between the germline ends. In germline, CDR1 is SGHDT, CDR2 YYEEEE. Sequencing was performed on peripheral blood, taken on day 0 of AZD1222 vaccination. The clonotype comes from an adult in good health. The chain is built from TRBV5-6 and TRBJ2-3; D is perhaps TRBD2 (6 bases). In DNA, the CDR3 is TGTGCCAGCAGCGCACCGGGACTCTTAAATGCAGATACGCAGTATTTT. This translates into CASSAPGLLNADTQYF.